Detailed here is one TCR beta chain. This entry comes from a study of blood T cell repertoires in COVID-19. In the original workflow: Nucleated cell counts were estimated from reference gene primer amplification. Produced via immunoSEQ multiplex PCR; TCRdb's table is partial and in-frame only. V, J and clone size derive from that table, while D and trimming were established from the DNA sequence. The data hold approximately 180,000 clones, with 85% observed a single time. In Cohort 3, a recovered donor had either two negative PCRs, clearance, or symptom resolution. The CDR3 length is 14 residues. Trimming shortened V by 7 bases and J by 0 bases, and 13 bases separated the two germline ends. From germline, CDR1 is MNHEY and CDR2 SVGAGI.

The specimen was PBMCs or T cells enriched from blood (not recorded which). The rearrangement links TRBV6-5 to TRBJ2-7; D is perhaps TRBD2 (5 bases). This sequence was found in a middle-aged man who had recovered from COVID-19. Written as DNA, the CDR3 is TGTGCCAGCACCCGGACTGCTAGCTCCTACGAGCAGTACTTC. Its protein is CASTRTASSYEQYF.